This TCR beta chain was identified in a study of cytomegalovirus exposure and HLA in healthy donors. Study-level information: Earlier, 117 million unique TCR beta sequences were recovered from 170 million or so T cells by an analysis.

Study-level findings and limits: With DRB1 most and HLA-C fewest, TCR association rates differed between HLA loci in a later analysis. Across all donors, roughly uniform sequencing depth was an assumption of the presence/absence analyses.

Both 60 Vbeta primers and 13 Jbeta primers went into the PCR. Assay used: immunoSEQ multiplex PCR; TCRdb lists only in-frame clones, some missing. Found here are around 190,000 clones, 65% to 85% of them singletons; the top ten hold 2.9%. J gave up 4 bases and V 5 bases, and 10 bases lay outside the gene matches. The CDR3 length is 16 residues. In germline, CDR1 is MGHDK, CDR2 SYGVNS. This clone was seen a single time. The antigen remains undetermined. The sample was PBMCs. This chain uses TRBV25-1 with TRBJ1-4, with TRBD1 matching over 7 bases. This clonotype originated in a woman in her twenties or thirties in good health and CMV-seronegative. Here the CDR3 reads CASSLPRQGGNEKLFF. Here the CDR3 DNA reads TGTGCCAGCAGTCTACCGCGACAGGGTGGTAATGAAAAACTGTTTTTT.